Following are 13 T cell receptor beta chains from one sample sequenced in a study of blood T cell repertoires in COVID-19. Produced via immunoSEQ multiplex PCR; TCRdb's table is partial and in-frame only. The table records some 330,000 clones, 70% to 90% of them present only once. Sequenced sample: PBMCs or T cells enriched from blood (not recorded which). The receptors originated from a man aged 40-49 years in a cohort exposed to, infected with or recovered from COVID-19 (not recorded which).

V gene TRBV27 combines with J gene TRBJ1-1; maybe TRBD1 (5 bases). Trimming took 7 bases from V and 2 from J, leaving 17 bases between them. Germline V gene lookup returns CDR1 MNHEY and CDR2 SMNVEV (reference sequence). This CDR3 contains 15 residues. CDR3 loop: CASKKVRGYNTEAFF. The CDR3 DNA reads as TGTGCCAGCAAAAAAGTTAGGGGTTACAACACTGAAGCTTTCTTT.

V usage is TRBV3-1 (or the pseudogene TRBV3-2) and J usage is TRBJ2-3; 8 bases agree with TRBD2. This CDR3 has 15 amino acids. Germline V gene data show CDR1 as LGHDT and CDR2 as YNNKEL (reference sequence). Germline trimming cut 7 bases from V and 3 bases from J; bases unmatched to any gene: 9. The CDR3 DNA is TGTGCCAGCATGCAAGGCGGGAGGAAGACAGATACGCAGTATTTT. This codes for CASMQGGRKTDTQYF.

The chain recombines TRBV5-1 with TRBJ2-2; tentatively, D is TRBD2 (5 bases). Germline V gene sequence: CDR1 SGHRS, CDR2 YFSETQ. Trimming shortened V by 3 bases and J by 5 bases, and 8 bases separated the two germline ends. This CDR3 is 13 amino acids long. The CDR3 nucleotides read TGCGCCAGCAGCTCGAGAGGGACCGGGGAGCTGTTTTTT. Amino acids: CASSSRGTGELFF. The full variable domain, its missing parts supplied by reference TRBV5-1 and TRBJ2-2, is KAGVTQTPRYLIKTRGQQVTLSCSPISGHRSVSWYQQTPGQGLQFLFEYFSETQRNKGNFPGRFSGRQFSNSRSEMNVSTLELGDSALYLCASSSRGTGELFFGEGSRLTVL.

The rearrangement links TRBV30 to TRBJ2-5, with TRBD2 matching 7 bases. CDR1 and CDR2 from the germline V gene are GTSNPN and SVGIG (reference sequence). V lost 1 base, J lost 4 bases, and 0 bases stayed unmatched. There are 12 residues in the CDR3. CDR3 nucleotides: TGTGCCTGGAGTGCTAGCGGAGAGACCCAGTACTTC. It codes for CAWSASGETQYF.

The chain joins TRBV6-5 to TRBJ1-2, with D possibly TRBD1 on 5 matching bases. The V gene's germline CDR1 is MNHEY and CDR2 SVGAGI. This CDR3 is 13 amino acids long. The V end was cut by 2 bases, the J end by 4 bases, with 8 bases between. The CDR3 sequence: CASSYTGGYGYTF. DNA for the CDR3: TGTGCCAGCAGTTACACCGGGGGCTATGGCTACACCTTC.

The rearrangement uses TRBV5-4 and TRBJ1-6, with TRBD1 as a possible D gene (6 bases). The germline V gene has CDR1 SGHNT and CDR2 YYREEE (reference sequence). Trimming took 4 bases from V and 10 from J, leaving 18 bases between them. There are 15 residues in the CDR3. In nucleotides, the CDR3 is TGTGCCAGCAGCATCTTTGGGGGCGCCGGATCACCCCTCCACTTT. This codes for CASSIFGGAGSPLHF.

The chain links TRBV4-1 to TRBJ1-1; D remains ambiguous. Trimming took off 3 bases at V and 1 base at J, with 9 bases between the two ends. The CDR3 contains 14 residues. CDR1 and CDR2 (germline): MGHRA, YSYEKL. Written as DNA, the CDR3 is TGCGCCAGCAGCCACTTATCAGGGAACACTGAAGCTTTCTTT. Its translation: CASSHLSGNTEAFF.

The chain recombines TRBV29-1 with TRBJ2-3; perhaps TRBD2 as D (6 bases). The length of the CDR3 is 13 residues. V was pared by 7 bases and J by 4 bases, with 15 bases between. CDR1 is SQVTM, CDR2 ANQGSEA, per germline. CDR3 loop: CSAPLTGADTQYF. The DNA for the CDR3 is TGCAGCGCCCCACTAACGGGGGCAGATACGCAGTATTTT.

The chain joins TRBV20-1 to TRBJ2-5, with 11 bases that match TRBD2. The CDR3 spans 13 residues. The junction had 2 bases not matched to a gene; V was cut back by 3 bases and J by 5 bases. Per the germline V gene, CDR1 is DFQATT and CDR2 is SNEGSKA (reference sequence). CDR3 residues: CSASPSGRETQYF. CDR3 DNA: TGCAGTGCTAGTCCTAGCGGGAGGGAGACCCAGTACTTC.

This sequence joins TRBV29-1 and TRBJ2-7; tentatively, D is TRBD2 (5 bases). The CDR3 contains 13 residues. CDR1 and CDR2 (germline): SQVTM, ANQGSEA. Trimming shortened V by 0 bases and J by 5 bases, and 11 bases separated the two germline ends. The CDR3 bases are TGCAGCGTTGAAGATAGGAGGAGAGACGAGCAGTACTTC. Translating gives CSVEDRRRDEQYF.

The genes are TRBV2 and TRBJ1-1; D is possibly TRBD1 (6 bases). The CDR3 spans 14 residues. Germline values: CDR1 SNHLY, CDR2 FYNNEI. Deletions cut 5 bases from V and 2 bases from J, with 12 bases between. The CDR3 protein is CASSIQGANTEAFF. The DNA for the CDR3 is TGTGCCAGCAGTATACAGGGTGCCAACACTGAAGCTTTCTTT.

The rearrangement joins TRBV9 to TRBJ1-2; D possibly corresponds to TRBD1 (6 bases). CDR1 and CDR2 from the germline V gene are SGDLS and YYNGEE. The CDR3 is 17 amino acids. V was trimmed by 0 bases and J by 0 bases, leaving 15 bases between them. CDR3 DNA: TGTGCCAGCAGCGTAGGCCCAGGGGCCCGTTCTAACTATGGCTACACCTTC. This encodes CASSVGPGARSNYGYTF.

The chain combines TRBV18 with TRBJ1-6; no firm D call. This CDR3 comprises 15 residues. V lost 5 bases, J lost 7 bases, and 15 bases lay in between. Looked up from germline, CDR1 is KGHSH and CDR2 is LQKENI. DNA of the CDR3: TGTGCCAGCTCAACCAGTTCCCCCCCAAATTCACCCCTCCACTTT. Its protein is CASSTSSPPNSPLHF.